Listed below are T cell receptor beta chains from one sample, sequenced in a study of radiotherapy plus CTLA-4 blockade in lung cancer. Produced via immunoSEQ multiplex PCR; TCRdb's table is partial and in-frame only. This sample carries 35,000 to 40,000 clones, 72% of them seen once, and the ten largest clones take 9.5% to 13%. The starting material was peripheral blood, obtained from a patient treated with radiotherapy plus ipilimumab. The receptors shown here come from a human donor with non-small cell lung cancer who had stable disease on radiotherapy plus ipilimumab. CDR3s include the opening cysteine and the closing phenylalanine or tryptophan. D genes are given only for firm matches. Size is omitted from some rows. Given values are once, few, many or a class for expanded clones.

clone_size: NA
v_call: TRBV2
j_call: TRBJ1-1
d_call: NA
cdr3_aa: CASNLGDTEAFF
cdr3_nt: TGTGCTTCCAATCTCGGGGACACTGAAGCTTTCTTT

clone_size: NA
v_call: TRBV18
j_call: TRBJ1-1
d_call: NA
cdr3_aa: CASSSMASSGTNTEAFF
cdr3_nt: TGTGCCAGCTCATCAATGGCTTCGAGCGGGACGAACACTGAAGCTTTCTTT

clone_size: NA
v_call: TRBV5-6
j_call: TRBJ1-3
d_call: NA
cdr3_aa: CASSIMRSGNTIYF
cdr3_nt: TGTGCCAGCAGCATCATGAGATCTGGAAACACCATATATTTT

clone_size: NA
v_call: TRBV11-3
j_call: TRBJ2-3
d_call: TRBD1
cdr3_aa: CASRGDGTGSTDTQYF
cdr3_nt: TGTGCCAGCAGGGGGGACGGGACAGGGAGTACAGATACGCAGTATTTT

clone_size: NA
v_call: TRBV5-1
j_call: TRBJ2-5
d_call: NA
cdr3_aa: CASSLSSGERETQYF
cdr3_nt: TGCGCCAGCAGCTTGTCGTCGGGGGAACGGGAGACCCAGTACTTC

clone_size: NA
v_call: TRBV9
j_call: TRBJ2-1
d_call: NA
cdr3_aa: CASSASSYRFDEQFF
cdr3_nt: TGTGCCAGCAGCGCCTCAAGTTACAGGTTCGATGAGCAGTTCTTC

clone_size: NA
v_call: TRBV10-3
j_call: TRBJ2-1
d_call: TRBD1
cdr3_aa: CAIRGTGGGGAGNEQFF
cdr3_nt: TGTGCCATCAGAGGGACAGGGGGTGGGGGAGCGGGGAATGAGCAGTTCTTC

clone_size: NA
v_call: TRBV12-5
j_call: TRBJ2-6
d_call: NA
cdr3_aa: CASGLVRGRAYGANVLTF
cdr3_nt: TGTGCTAGTGGTTTGGTACGAGGCAGGGCATACGGGGCCAACGTCCTGACTTTC

clone_size: few
v_call: TRBV4-1
j_call: TRBJ2-7
d_call: TRBD1
cdr3_aa: CASSSPTGFSEQYF
cdr3_nt: TGCGCCAGCAGCTCTCCGACAGGGTTCAGCGAGCAGTACTTC

clone_size: NA
v_call: TRBV11-3
j_call: TRBJ1-2
d_call: TRBD1
cdr3_aa: CASSSEAQGANYGYTF
cdr3_nt: TGTGCCAGCAGCTCAGAAGCACAGGGGGCGAACTATGGCTACACCTTC

clone_size: few
v_call: TRBV5-6
j_call: TRBJ1-2
d_call: NA
cdr3_aa: CASSLVRLDGNYGYTF
cdr3_nt: TGTGCCAGCAGCTTGGTGCGACTCGACGGGAACTATGGCTACACCTTC

clone_size: once
v_call: TRBV2
j_call: TRBJ1-2
d_call: TRBD1
cdr3_aa: CASRPRTGFGYTF
cdr3_nt: TGTGCCAGCAGGCCAAGGACAGGGTTTGGCTACACCTTC

clone_size: NA
v_call: TRBV2
j_call: TRBJ2-1
d_call: TRBD1
cdr3_aa: CASSESLAGTGYEQFF
cdr3_nt: TGTGCCAGCAGTGAATCACTAGCCGGGACAGGGTACGAGCAGTTCTTC

clone_size: NA
v_call: TRBV5-6
j_call: TRBJ2-1
d_call: TRBD2
cdr3_aa: CASSSSVGGGSNEQFF
cdr3_nt: TGTGCCAGCAGCAGTAGTGTTGGGGGGGGTTCCAATGAGCAGTTCTTC

clone_size: NA
v_call: TRBV4-2
j_call: TRBJ2-1
d_call: NA
cdr3_aa: CASSQGGLIPGQFF
cdr3_nt: TGTGCCAGCAGCCAGGGGGGACTTATCCCGGGGCAGTTCTTC

clone_size: NA
v_call: TRBV29-1
j_call: TRBJ1-1
d_call: NA
cdr3_aa: CSVAPLGGARVAFF
cdr3_nt: TGCAGCGTTGCTCCACTAGGGGGAGCCCGGGTAGCTTTCTTT

clone_size: NA
v_call: TRBV6-5
j_call: TRBJ1-3
d_call: NA
cdr3_aa: CASSSSGAGNTIYF
cdr3_nt: TGTGCCAGCAGTAGCAGCGGAGCTGGAAACACCATATATTTT

clone_size: few
v_call: TRBV14
j_call: TRBJ2-5
d_call: NA
cdr3_aa: CASSQDISPGYQETQYF
cdr3_nt: TGTGCCAGCAGCCAAGATATTAGTCCAGGATACCAAGAGACCCAGTACTTC

clone_size: NA
v_call: TRBV10-3
j_call: TRBJ1-2
d_call: NA
cdr3_aa: CAISESFGGLRGYTF
cdr3_nt: TGTGCCATCAGTGAGTCATTCGGGGGGCTGAGAGGCTACACCTTC

clone_size: NA
v_call: TRBV5-4
j_call: TRBJ1-6
d_call: NA
cdr3_aa: CASSLKAGANSPLHF
cdr3_nt: TGTGCCAGCAGCTTGAAGGCAGGGGCTAATTCACCCCTCCACTTT

clone_size: once
v_call: TRBV7-6
j_call: TRBJ2-7
d_call: NA
cdr3_aa: CASSQGTLGSYEQYF
cdr3_nt: TGTGCCAGCAGCCAGGGGACCTTGGGCTCCTACGAGCAGTACTTC

clone_size: NA
v_call: TRBV12-5
j_call: TRBJ1-1
d_call: TRBD1
cdr3_aa: CASGLAPGGTEAFF
cdr3_nt: TGTGCTAGTGGTTTGGCTCCAGGGGGCACTGAAGCTTTCTTT

clone_size: NA
v_call: TRBV6-1
j_call: TRBJ1-4
d_call: NA
cdr3_aa: CASSEALGGNEKLFF
cdr3_nt: TGTGCCAGCAGTGAAGCCCTGGGGGGAAATGAAAAACTGTTTTTT